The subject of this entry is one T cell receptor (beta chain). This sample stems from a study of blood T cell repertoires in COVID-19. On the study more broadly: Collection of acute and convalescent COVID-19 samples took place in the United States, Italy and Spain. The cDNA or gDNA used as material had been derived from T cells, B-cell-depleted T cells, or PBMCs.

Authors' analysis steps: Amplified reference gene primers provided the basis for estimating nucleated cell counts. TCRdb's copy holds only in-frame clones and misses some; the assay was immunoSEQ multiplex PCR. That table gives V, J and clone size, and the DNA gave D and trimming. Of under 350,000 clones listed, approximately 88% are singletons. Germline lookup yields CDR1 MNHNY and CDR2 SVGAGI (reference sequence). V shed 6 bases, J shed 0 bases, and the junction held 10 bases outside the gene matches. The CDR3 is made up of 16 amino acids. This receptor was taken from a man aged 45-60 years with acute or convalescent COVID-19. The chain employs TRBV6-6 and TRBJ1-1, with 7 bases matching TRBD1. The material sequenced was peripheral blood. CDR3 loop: CASSERQGLMNTEAFF. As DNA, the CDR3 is TGTGCCAGCAGCGAACGACAGGGACTCATGAACACTGAAGCTTTCTTT.